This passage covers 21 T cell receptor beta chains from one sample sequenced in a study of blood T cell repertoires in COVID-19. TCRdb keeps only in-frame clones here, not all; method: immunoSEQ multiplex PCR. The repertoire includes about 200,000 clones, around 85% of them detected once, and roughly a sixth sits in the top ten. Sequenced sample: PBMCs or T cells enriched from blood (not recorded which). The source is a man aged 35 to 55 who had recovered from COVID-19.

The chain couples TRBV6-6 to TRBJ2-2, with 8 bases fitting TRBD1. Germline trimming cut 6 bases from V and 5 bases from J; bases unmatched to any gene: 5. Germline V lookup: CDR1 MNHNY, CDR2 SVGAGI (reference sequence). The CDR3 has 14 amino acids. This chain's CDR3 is CASSPRTGTGELFF. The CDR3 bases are TGTGCCAGCAGCCCAAGGACAGGGACCGGGGAGCTGTTTTTT.

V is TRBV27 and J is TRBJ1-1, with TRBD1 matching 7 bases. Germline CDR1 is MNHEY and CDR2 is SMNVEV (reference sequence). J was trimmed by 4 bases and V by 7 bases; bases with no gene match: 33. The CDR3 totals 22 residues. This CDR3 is CASKRNFFEHIPQQGMATEAFF. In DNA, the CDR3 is TGTGCCAGCAAACGCAATTTCTTCGAACACATTCCCCAACAGGGGATGGCCACTGAAGCTTTCTTT.

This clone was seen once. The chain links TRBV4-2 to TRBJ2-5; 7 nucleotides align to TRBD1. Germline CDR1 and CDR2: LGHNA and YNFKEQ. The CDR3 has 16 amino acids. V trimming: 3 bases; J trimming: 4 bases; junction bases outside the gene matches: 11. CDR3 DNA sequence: TGTGCCAGCAGCCATGCTCCAGGGACAGTATCAGAGACCCAGTACTTC. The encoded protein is CASSHAPGTVSETQYF.

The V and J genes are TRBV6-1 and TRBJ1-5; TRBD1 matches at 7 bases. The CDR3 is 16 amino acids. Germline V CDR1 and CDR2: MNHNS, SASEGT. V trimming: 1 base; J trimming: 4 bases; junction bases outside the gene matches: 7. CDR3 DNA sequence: TGTGCCAGCAGTGAAGAGGGACAGTTCGCAAATCAGCCCCAGCATTTT. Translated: CASSEEGQFANQPQHF.

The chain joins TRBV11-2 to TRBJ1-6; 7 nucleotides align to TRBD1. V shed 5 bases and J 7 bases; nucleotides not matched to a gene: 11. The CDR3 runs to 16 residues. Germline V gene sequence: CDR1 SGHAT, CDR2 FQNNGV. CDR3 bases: TGTGCCAGCAGCCCGAACCGGGACAGTGGAAATTCACCCCTCCACTTT. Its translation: CASSPNRDSGNSPLHF. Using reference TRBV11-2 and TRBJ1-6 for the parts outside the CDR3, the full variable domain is EAGVAQSPRYKIIEKRQSVAFWCNPISGHATLYWYQQILGQGPKLLIQFQNNGVVDDSQLPKDRFSAERLKGVDSTLKIQPAKLEDSAVYLCASSPNRDSGNSPLHFGNGTRLTVT.

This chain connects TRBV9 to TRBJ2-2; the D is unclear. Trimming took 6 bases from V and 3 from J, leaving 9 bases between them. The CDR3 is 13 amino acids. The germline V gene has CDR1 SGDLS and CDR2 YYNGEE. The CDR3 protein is CASTPFDTGELFF. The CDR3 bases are TGTGCCAGCACCCCGTTTGACACCGGGGAGCTGTTTTTT.

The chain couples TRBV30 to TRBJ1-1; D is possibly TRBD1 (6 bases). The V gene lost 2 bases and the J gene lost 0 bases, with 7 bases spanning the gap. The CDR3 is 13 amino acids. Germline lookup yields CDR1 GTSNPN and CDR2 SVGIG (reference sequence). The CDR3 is CAWSTGLNTEAFF. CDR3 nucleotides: TGTGCCTGGAGTACAGGGCTGAACACTGAAGCTTTCTTT.

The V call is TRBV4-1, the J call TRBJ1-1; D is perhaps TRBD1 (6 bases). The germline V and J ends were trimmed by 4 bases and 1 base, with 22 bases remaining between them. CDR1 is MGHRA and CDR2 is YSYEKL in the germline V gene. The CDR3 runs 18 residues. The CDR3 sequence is CASSLDFRARGPNTEAFF. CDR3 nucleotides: TGCGCCAGCAGCCTAGATTTCCGAGCCAGGGGCCCGAACACTGAAGCTTTCTTT.

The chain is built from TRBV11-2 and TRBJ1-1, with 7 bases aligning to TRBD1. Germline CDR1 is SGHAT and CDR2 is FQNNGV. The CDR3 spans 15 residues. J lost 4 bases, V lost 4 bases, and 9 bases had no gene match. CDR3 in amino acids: CASSSAHRGSTEAFF. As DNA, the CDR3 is TGTGCCAGCAGCTCCGCCCACAGGGGCAGCACTGAAGCTTTCTTT.

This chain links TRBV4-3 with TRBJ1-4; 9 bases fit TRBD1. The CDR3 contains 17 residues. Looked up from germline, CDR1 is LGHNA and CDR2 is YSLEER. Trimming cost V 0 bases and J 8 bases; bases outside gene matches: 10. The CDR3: CASSQDPFRQGGEKLFF. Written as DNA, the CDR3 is TGCGCCAGCAGCCAAGATCCATTCAGACAGGGGGGGGAAAAACTGTTTTTT.

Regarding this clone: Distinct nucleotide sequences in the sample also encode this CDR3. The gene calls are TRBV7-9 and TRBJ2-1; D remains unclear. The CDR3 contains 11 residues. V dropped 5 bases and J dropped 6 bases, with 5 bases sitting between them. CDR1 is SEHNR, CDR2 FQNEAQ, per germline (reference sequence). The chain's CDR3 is CASSPGNEQFF. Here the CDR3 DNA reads TGTGCCAGCAGCCCCGGCAATGAGCAGTTCTTC.

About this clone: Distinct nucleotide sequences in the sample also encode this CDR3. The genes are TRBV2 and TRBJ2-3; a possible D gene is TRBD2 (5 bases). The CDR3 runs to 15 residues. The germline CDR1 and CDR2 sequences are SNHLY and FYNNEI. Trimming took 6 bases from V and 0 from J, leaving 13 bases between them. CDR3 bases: TGTGCCAGCAGCCTACCCCGCGGGAGCACAGATACGCAGTATTTT. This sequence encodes CASSLPRGSTDTQYF.

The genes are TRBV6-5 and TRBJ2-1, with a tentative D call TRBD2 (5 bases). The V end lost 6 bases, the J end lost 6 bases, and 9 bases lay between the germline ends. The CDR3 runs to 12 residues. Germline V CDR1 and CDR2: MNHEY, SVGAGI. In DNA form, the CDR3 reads TGTGCCAGCAGGACTACTGCCAATGAGCAGTTCTTC. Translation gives CASRTTANEQFF.

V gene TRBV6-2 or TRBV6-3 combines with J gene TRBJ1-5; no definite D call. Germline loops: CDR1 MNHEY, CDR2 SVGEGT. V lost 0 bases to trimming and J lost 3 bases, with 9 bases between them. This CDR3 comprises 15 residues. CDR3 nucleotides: TGTGCCAGCAGTTACTCGCCCCCTACCAATCAGCCCCAGCATTTT. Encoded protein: CASSYSPPTNQPQHF.

The CDR3 DNA sequence: TGTGCCAGTAGTATAGCCGGTGCCTACCTTCACAATGAGCAGTTCTTC. Translated: CASSIAGAYLHNEQFF. The chain uses TRBV19 and TRBJ2-1; no definite D call. CDR1 is LNHDA, CDR2 SQIVND, per germline (reference sequence). This CDR3 is 16 amino acids long. The ends were cut back, 1 base at V and 5 bases at J, with 15 bases in the middle. The variable domain in full, completed from reference TRBV19 and TRBJ2-1, reads DGGITQSPKYLFRKEGQNVTLSCEQNLNHDAMYWYRQDPGQGLRLIYYSQIVNDFQKGDIAEGYSVSREKKESFPLTVTSAQKNPTAFYLCASSIAGAYLHNEQFFGPGTRLTVL.

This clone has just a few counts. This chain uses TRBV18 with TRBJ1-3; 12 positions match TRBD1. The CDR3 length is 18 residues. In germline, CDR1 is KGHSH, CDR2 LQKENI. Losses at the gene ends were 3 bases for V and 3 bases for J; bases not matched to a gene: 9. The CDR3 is CASSPPGTGGAGGNTIYF. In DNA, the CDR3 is TGTGCCAGCTCACCGCCCGGGACAGGGGGCGCCGGTGGAAACACCATATATTTT.

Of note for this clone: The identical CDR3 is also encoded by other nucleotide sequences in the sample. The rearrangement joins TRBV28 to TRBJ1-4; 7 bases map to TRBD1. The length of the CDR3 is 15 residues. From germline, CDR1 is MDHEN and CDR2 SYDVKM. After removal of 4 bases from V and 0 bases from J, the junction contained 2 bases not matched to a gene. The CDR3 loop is CASSSQGATNEKLFF. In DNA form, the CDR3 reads TGTGCCAGCAGTTCTCAGGGGGCAACTAATGAAAAACTGTTTTTT.

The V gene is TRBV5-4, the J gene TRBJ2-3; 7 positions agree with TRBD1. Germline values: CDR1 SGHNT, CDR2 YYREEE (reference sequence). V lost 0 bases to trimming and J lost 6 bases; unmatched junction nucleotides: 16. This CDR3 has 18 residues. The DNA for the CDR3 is TGTGCCAGCAGCTTGGGTTTTGTGCGACAGGGAAAGTCCGATACGCAGTATTTT. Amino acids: CASSLGFVRQGKSDTQYF.

The CDR3 DNA reads as TGTGCCAGTACCATCTTGGGAGGGTTTGGCAATCAGCCCCAGCATTTT. This encodes CASTILGGFGNQPQHF. The rearrangement uses TRBV19 and TRBJ1-5; D ambiguous. Germline-derived CDR1 and CDR2 are LNHDA and SQIVND (reference sequence). V was trimmed by 7 bases and J by 2 bases, leaving 18 bases between them. CDR3 length: 16 amino acids.

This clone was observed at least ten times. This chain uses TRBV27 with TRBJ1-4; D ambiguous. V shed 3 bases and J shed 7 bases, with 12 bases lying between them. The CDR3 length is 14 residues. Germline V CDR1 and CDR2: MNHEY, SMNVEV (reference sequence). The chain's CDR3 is CASSFLGGGEKLFF. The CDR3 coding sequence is TGTGCCAGCAGTTTTTTAGGTGGAGGTGAAAAACTGTTTTTT.

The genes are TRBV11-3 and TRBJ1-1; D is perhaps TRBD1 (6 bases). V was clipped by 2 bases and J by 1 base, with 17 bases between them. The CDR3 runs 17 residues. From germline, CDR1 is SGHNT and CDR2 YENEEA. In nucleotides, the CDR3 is TGTGCCAGCAGCTTACCAGTGGGGGCAGGGCGGAACACTGAAGCTTTCTTT. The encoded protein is CASSLPVGAGRNTEAFF.